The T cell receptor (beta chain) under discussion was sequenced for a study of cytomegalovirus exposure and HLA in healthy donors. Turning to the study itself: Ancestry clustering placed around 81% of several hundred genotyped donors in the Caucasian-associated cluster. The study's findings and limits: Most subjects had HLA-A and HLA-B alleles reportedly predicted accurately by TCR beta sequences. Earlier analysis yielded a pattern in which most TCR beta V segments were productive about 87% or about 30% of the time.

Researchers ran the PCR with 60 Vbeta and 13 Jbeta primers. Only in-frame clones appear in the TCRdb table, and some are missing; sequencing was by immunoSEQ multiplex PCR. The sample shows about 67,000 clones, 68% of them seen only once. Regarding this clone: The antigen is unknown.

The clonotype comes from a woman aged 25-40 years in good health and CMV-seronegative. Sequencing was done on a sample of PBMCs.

The CDR3 spells CASSLSEYTIYF. The CDR3 region has the DNA TGTGCCAGCAGCTTATCCGAGTACACCATATATTTT. J is TRBJ1-3 and V is TRBV5-6; no firm D call. There are 12 residues in the CDR3. Germline V gives CDR1 SGHDT, CDR2 YYEEEE. V was clipped by 2 bases and J by 8 bases, with 8 bases between them.